Following are 9 T cell receptor beta chains from one sample sequenced in a study of T cell responses to AZD1222 COVID-19 vaccine. Here immunoSEQ multiplex PCR was the method, and the copy in TCRdb shows in-frame clones only, minus some. The sample yields 95,000 to 150,000 clones, about 89% seen once. This material consisted of peripheral blood, taken on day 0 of AZD1222 vaccination. The receptors were gathered from an adult in good health.

V and J are TRBV19 and TRBJ1-6, with a tentative D call TRBD1 (6 bases). The CDR3 covers 15 residues. V was clipped by 5 bases and J by 6 bases, with 14 bases between them. The germline V gene encodes CDR1 LNHDA and CDR2 SQIVND (reference sequence). The CDR3 reads CASSSPGHPNSPLHF. CDR3 bases: TGTGCCAGTAGTTCCCCGGGACATCCTAATTCACCCCTCCACTTT.

The chain joins TRBV7-9 to TRBJ1-2, with a weak D call TRBD1 (5 bases). Between the trimmed V and J ends, which lost 5 bases and 3 bases, there was a span of 13 bases. The CDR3 is 14 amino acids. Germline loops: CDR1 SEHNR, CDR2 FQNEAQ (reference sequence). In nucleotides, the CDR3 is TGTGCCAGCAGCCCTCGGGACCCCTACTATGGCTACACCTTC. Its translation is CASSPRDPYYGYTF.

This clone was detected only once. The J gene is TRBJ1-2, the V gene TRBV29-1; TRBD1 might be the D (5 bases). Germline CDR1 is SQVTM and CDR2 is ANQGSEA. The CDR3 consists of 13 residues. The ends were cut back, 6 bases at V and 7 bases at J, with 18 bases in the middle. The CDR3 reads CSVRPGGGGGYTF. The CDR3 region has the DNA TGCAGCGTGCGACCCGGGGGTGGTGGTGGCTACACCTTC.

The chain combines TRBV29-1 with TRBJ2-3; TRBD2 is a possible D gene (5 bases). V lost 4 bases and J lost 4, with 15 bases in between. CDR3 length: 14 amino acids. CDR1 is SQVTM, CDR2 ANQGSEA, per germline. CDR3 protein: CSVVARSGADTQYF. The CDR3 nucleotides are TGCAGCGTTGTTGCGCGTTCCGGGGCAGATACGCAGTATTTT.

V is TRBV19 and J is TRBJ1-2; D is uncertain. CDR1 is LNHDA, CDR2 SQIVND, per germline (reference sequence). This CDR3 has 14 residues. V lost 6 bases, J lost 5 bases, and 16 bases lay in between. CDR3 nucleotide sequence: TGTGCCAGTAGCCAAAAGCCTTTGGGGTATGGCTACACCTTC. This gives the protein CASSQKPLGYGYTF.

This clone was recorded once. The rearrangement links TRBV25-1 to TRBJ2-5; weak D call: TRBD2 (5 bases). V was clipped by 4 bases and J by 3 bases, with 18 bases between them. The germline V gene encodes CDR1 MGHDK and CDR2 SYGVNS. CDR3 size: 16 residues. The CDR3, as DNA: TGTGCCAGCAGTGGGGATCTAGCCAACCCCAAAGAGACCCAGTACTTC. Residues: CASSGDLANPKETQYF. Combining the CDR3 with reference TRBV25-1 and TRBJ2-5 gives the whole variable domain EADIYQTPRYLVIGTGKKITLECSQTMGHDKMYWYQQDPGMELHLIHYSYGVNSTEKGDLSSESTVSRIRTEHFPLTLESARPSHTSQYLCASSGDLANPKETQYFGPGTRLLVL.

Only one count was recorded for this clone. This chain connects TRBV6-2 or TRBV6-3 to TRBJ1-2, with D unresolved. The CDR3 loop spans 13 amino acids. Trimming stripped 0 bases from V and 4 bases from J, with 6 bases between. The germline CDR1 and CDR2 sequences are MNHEY and SVGEGT. The CDR3 sequence is CASSYSESYGYTF. The CDR3 coding sequence is TGTGCCAGCAGTTACTCTGAATCCTATGGCTACACCTTC.

The chain employs TRBV3-1 (or the pseudogene TRBV3-2) and TRBJ1-2, with a tentative D call TRBD1 (5 bases). CDR1 LGHDT and CDR2 YNNKEL come from the germline V gene (reference sequence). Trimming stripped 4 bases from V and 6 bases from J, with 18 bases between. This CDR3 is built from 15 residues. This CDR3 reads CASSLSDGTADGYTF. The CDR3 DNA reads TGTGCCAGCAGCCTAAGTGACGGGACGGCAGATGGCTACACCTTC.

The chain has TRBV5-1 and TRBJ2-3; 7 bases are a match to TRBD1. Germline loops: CDR1 SGHRS, CDR2 YFSETQ. Trimming removed 2 bases from V and 1 base from J; junction bases left unmatched: 4. The CDR3 covers 15 residues. DNA for the CDR3: TGCGCCAGCAGCTTTAGGCAGGGGGGCACAGATACGCAGTATTTT. It codes for CASSFRQGGTDTQYF.